The 12 T cell receptor beta chains listed next were all sequenced from one sample in a study of shared clonotypes between healthy human individuals. Naive CD8 cells lacked CD45RO and underwent positive selection for CCR7, leaving out terminally differentiated effector memory CD45RA+ cells. The data were produced by immunoSEQ multiplex PCR, yet TCRdb's version contains in-frame clones alone and is incomplete. In the table there are millions of clones, more than 85% of which are singletons. Specimen: naive CD8+ T cells from PBMCs. The receptor set was obtained from a man aged 18-30 years in good health. Some clones in this sample may be carry-over from other donors' samples.

The chain uses TRBV6-1 and TRBJ2-7, with D uncertain. In germline, CDR1 is MNHNS, CDR2 SASEGT. The CDR3 is 11 amino acids. The CDR3 DNA follows: TGTGCCAGCAGTGAAGCGTTCCGTATGACCGTC. It codes for CASSEAFRMTV.

This clone was counted once. This chain joins TRBV19 and TRBJ1-5; no firm D call. Germline V lookup: CDR1 LNHDA, CDR2 SQIVND (reference sequence). V was clipped by 7 bases and J by 6 bases, with 13 bases between them. This CDR3 has 13 residues. CDR3 loop: CASTTGFPQPQHF. In nucleotides, the CDR3 is TGTGCCAGTACTACGGGTTTTCCTCAGCCCCAGCATTTT.

The rearrangement links TRBV5-6 to TRBJ2-7; 7 nucleotides align to TRBD1. Germline CDR1 and CDR2: SGHDT and YYEEEE. The junction had 15 bases not matched to a gene; V was cut back by 4 bases and J by 2 bases. This CDR3 is built from 17 residues. In DNA form, the CDR3 reads TGTGCCAGCAGCCTTACAAGGACAGGCATTCGTCCCTACGAGCAGTACTTC. Its protein is CASSLTRTGIRPYEQYF.

This clone appeared a single time. Here the CDR3 reads CASSSGASGRVGDNEQFF. CDR3 in DNA: TGTGCCAGCAGCTCGGGGGCTAGCGGGAGGGTGGGAGACAATGAGCAGTTCTTC. The gene calls are TRBV9 and TRBJ2-1; 12 bases fit TRBD2. The CDR3 is 18 residues long. Germline V gene sequence: CDR1 SGDLS, CDR2 YYNGEE. Losses at the gene ends were 4 bases for V and 5 bases for J; bases not matched to a gene: 13.

This clone was found once. The chain is built from TRBV7-9 and TRBJ2-7, with TRBD2 identical over 9 bases. Germline V gene sequence: CDR1 SEHNR, CDR2 FQNEAQ (reference sequence). V shed 0 bases, J shed 4 bases, and the junction held 7 bases outside the gene matches. The CDR3 spans 16 residues. The CDR3 DNA follows: TGTGCCAGCAGCTTAGCTCCGACTAGCGGCCCGTACGAGCAGTACTTC. This sequence encodes CASSLAPTSGPYEQYF.

The J gene is TRBJ2-7, the V gene TRBV5-6; D might be TRBD1 (6 bases). The length of the CDR3 is 14 residues. Trimming removed 0 bases at V and 5 bases at J, with 12 bases between. Germline CDR1 reads SGHDT; CDR2 reads YYEEEE. As DNA, the CDR3 is TGTGCCAGCAGCTTGGACAGGGTAGACGACGAGCAGTACTTC. Its translation: CASSLDRVDDEQYF. The entire variable domain, with the rest obtained from reference TRBV5-6 and TRBJ2-7, is as follows: DAGVTQSPTHLIKTRGQQVTLRCSPKSGHDTVSWYQQALGQGPQFIFQYYEEEERQRGNFPDRFSGHQFPNYSSELNVNALLLGDSALYLCASSLDRVDDEQYFGPGTRLTVT.

This chain uses TRBV21-1 with TRBJ2-1; TRBD2 was called by the table and not checked on the DNA. TRBV21-1 is a pseudogene segment. This CDR3 spans 16 amino acids. CDR3 sequence reads: CASSGSGRIPYNEQFF. The CDR3 nucleotides read TGTGCCAGCAGCGGATCCGGGAGAATACCGTACAATGAGCAGTTCTTC.

V gene TRBV27 combines with J gene TRBJ2-7; the D gene could be TRBD1 or TRBD2 (6 bases each). This CDR3 comprises 14 residues. V was clipped by 5 bases and J by 5 bases, with 16 bases between them. CDR1 MNHEY and CDR2 SMNVEV come from the germline V gene (reference sequence). This CDR3 reads CASSPTQGGDEQYF. The CDR3 DNA reads TGTGCCAGCAGTCCTACACAGGGAGGAGACGAGCAGTACTTC.

The rearrangement uses TRBV9 and TRBJ1-2; 8 nucleotides match TRBD1. V was pared by 0 bases and J by 5 bases, with 9 bases of the junction left unmatched. This CDR3 spans 16 amino acids. CDR1 SGDLS and CDR2 YYNGEE come from the germline V gene. The CDR3 reads CASSVDPPGGRYGYTF. DNA for the CDR3: TGTGCCAGCAGCGTAGACCCCCCAGGGGGCAGGTATGGCTACACCTTC. Looking up the rest from reference TRBV9 and TRBJ1-2 gives the full variable domain: DSGVTQTPKHLITATGQRVTLRCSPRSGDLSVYWYQQSLDQGLQFLIQYYNGEERAKGNILERFSAQQFPDLHSELNLSSLELGDSALYFCASSVDPPGGRYGYTFGSGTRLTVV.

The chain carries TRBV29-1 and TRBJ2-5; D may be TRBD2 (6 bases). CDR3 length: 16 amino acids. CDR1 and CDR2 (germline): SQVTM, ANQGSEA. V dropped 2 bases and J dropped 4 bases, with 20 bases sitting between them. CDR3: CSVELKQGLGPETQYF. In nucleotides, the CDR3 is TGCAGCGTTGAACTCAAGCAGGGACTCGGCCCAGAGACCCAGTACTTC. The full variable domain, its missing parts supplied by reference TRBV29-1 and TRBJ2-5, is SAVISQKPSRDICQRGTSLTIQCQVDSQVTMMFWYRQQPGQSLTLIATANQGSEATYESGFVIDKFPISRPNLTFSTLTVSNMSPEDSSIYLCSVELKQGLGPETQYFGPGTRLLVL.

The V gene is TRBV27, the J gene TRBJ2-7; D tentatively fits TRBD1 or TRBD2 (5 bases each). V was cut by 5 bases and J by 6 bases, with 14 bases left in between. CDR3 length: 13 amino acids. Germline V gene lookup returns CDR1 MNHEY and CDR2 SMNVEV (reference sequence). In DNA, the CDR3 is TGTGCCAGCAGTCCCCTCCCGGGGCGCGAGCAGTACTTC. Residues: CASSPLPGREQYF.

The CDR3 is CAIRGVADSDSYNEQFF. The CDR3 DNA sequence: TGTGCCATCCGGGGAGTAGCGGATTCGGACTCCTACAATGAGCAGTTCTTC. This chain connects TRBV10-3 to TRBJ2-1; possibly TRBD2 for D (6 bases). V was trimmed by 8 bases and J by 0 bases, leaving 20 bases between them. The CDR3 is 17 amino acids. CDR1 and CDR2 (germline): ENHRY, SYGVKD.